These 5 T cell receptor beta chains share one sample of origin, sequenced in a study of blood T cell repertoires in COVID-19. The protocol was immunoSEQ multiplex PCR, while the TCRdb copy is restricted to in-frame clones and leaves out a portion. The sample consists of 75,000 to 100,000 clones, more than 70% of them appearing once. The specimen was peripheral blood. Receptors originate from a human donor with acute or convalescent COVID-19. The donor label of this sample is uncertain.

The CDR3 sequence: CASSITLAGGYEQYF. The CDR3 DNA follows: TGTGCCAGTAGTATAACCCTAGCGGGGGGCTACGAGCAGTACTTC. The chain carries TRBV19 and TRBJ2-7, with 11 bases fitting TRBD2. CDR1 and CDR2 (germline): LNHDA, SQIVND (reference sequence). The CDR3 covers 15 residues. Trimming cost V 2 bases and J 3 bases; bases outside gene matches: 3.

This clone turned up a few times. V is TRBV27 and J is TRBJ2-7; 10 bases line up with TRBD1. This CDR3 is built from 14 residues. The germline V gene encodes CDR1 MNHEY and CDR2 SMNVEV (reference sequence). J lost 3 bases, V lost 6 bases, and 5 bases had no gene match. CDR3 residues: CASRARTGGYEQYF. DNA for the CDR3: TGTGCCAGCAGGGCTAGGACAGGGGGCTACGAGCAGTACTTC.

The genes are TRBV7-3 and TRBJ2-5; weak D call: TRBD1 (5 bases). CDR3 length: 13 amino acids. Trimming pared 4 bases from V and 4 bases from J, leaving 10 bases between. Germline loops: CDR1 SGHTA, CDR2 FQGTGA. CDR3 region: CASSSAGRETQYF. The CDR3, as DNA: TGTGCCAGCAGCTCGGCAGGGCGAGAGACCCAGTACTTC.

V and J are TRBV5-1 and TRBJ2-3; 9 bases fit TRBD1. CDR1 is SGHRS, CDR2 YFSETQ, per germline. The trim removed 4 bases at V and 3 bases at J, leaving 3 bases unmatched. This CDR3 region has 14 residues. CDR3 bases: TGCGCCAGCAGCGGGACAGGGAAAACAGATACGCAGTATTTT. Translated, it gives CASSGTGKTDTQYF.

This rearrangement joins TRBV9 to TRBJ2-1; TRBD1 matches at 9 bases. The CDR3 is 15 amino acids. Germline CDR1 reads SGDLS; CDR2 reads YYNGEE. After removal of 0 bases from V and 3 bases from J, the junction contained 1 base not matched to a gene. Written as DNA, the CDR3 is TGTGCCAGCAGCGTAGACAGGGGGCTCTACAATGAGCAGTTCTTC. Translating it yields CASSVDRGLYNEQFF.